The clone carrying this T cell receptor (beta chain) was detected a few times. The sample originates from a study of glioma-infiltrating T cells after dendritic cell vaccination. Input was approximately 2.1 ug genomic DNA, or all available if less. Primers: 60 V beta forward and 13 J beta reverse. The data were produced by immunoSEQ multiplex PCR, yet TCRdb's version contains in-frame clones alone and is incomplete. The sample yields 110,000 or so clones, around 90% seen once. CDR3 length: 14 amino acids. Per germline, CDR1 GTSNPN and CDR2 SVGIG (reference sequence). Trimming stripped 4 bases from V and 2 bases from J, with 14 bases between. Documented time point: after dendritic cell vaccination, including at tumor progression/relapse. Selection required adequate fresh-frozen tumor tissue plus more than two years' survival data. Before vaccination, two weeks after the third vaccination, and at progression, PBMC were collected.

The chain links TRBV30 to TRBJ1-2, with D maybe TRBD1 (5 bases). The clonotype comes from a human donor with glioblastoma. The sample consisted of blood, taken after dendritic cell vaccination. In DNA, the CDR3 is TGTGCCTGGACCCTCGAGACAGCAAACTATGGCTACACCTTC. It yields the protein CAWTLETANYGYTF. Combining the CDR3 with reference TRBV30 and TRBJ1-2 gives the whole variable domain SQTIHQWPATLVQPVGSPLSLECTVEGTSNPNLYWYRQAAGRGLQLLFYSVGIGQISSEVPQNLSASRPQDRQFILSSKKLLLSDSGFYLCAWTLETANYGYTFGSGTRLTVV.